Below, 23 T cell receptor beta chains from the same sample are listed, as sequenced in a study of Graves' ophthalmopathy and Graves' hyperthyroidism. Amplification from RNA transcripts yielded the TCR beta CDR3 regions. A first-round RT-PCR used HTBI primers, followed by a second-round multiplex PCR. MiXCR was run by TCRdb on the multiplex PCR reads, yielding one entry per CDR3 protein. The sample shows about 1.2 million distinct CDR3 sequences, less than 45% of them seen only once. The sequencing sample was made of peripheral blood or thyroid tissue (not recorded which). These receptors all stem from an adult man with Graves' hyperthyroidism.

This rearrangement joins TRBV14 to TRBJ2-7; TRBD2 matches 7 bases. This CDR3 is 15 amino acids long. The germline gives CDR1 SGHDN, CDR2 FVKESK. Unmatched junction bases numbered 7, after V lost 3 bases and J lost 2 bases. The CDR3 sequence: CASSQRRGVPYEQYF. CDR3 in DNA: TGTGCCAGCAGCCAGAGACGGGGGGTACCCTACGAGCAGTACTTC.

CDR3 sequence: CATEQDTDTQYF. CDR3 coding DNA: TGTGCCACTGAACAGGACACAGATACGCAGTATTTT. The chain is built from TRBV10-3 and TRBJ2-3, with D tentatively TRBD1 (5 bases). V was shortened by 10 bases and J by 2 bases, with 10 bases between the two germline ends. The CDR3 contains 12 residues. Per germline, CDR1 ENHRY and CDR2 SYGVKD.

V usage is TRBV7-8 and J usage is TRBJ2-3; D is unclear. Germline V gives CDR1 SGHVS, CDR2 FQNEAQ. V lost 3 bases and J lost 2, with 6 bases in between. The CDR3 totals 13 residues. The CDR3 region has the DNA TGTGCCAGCAGCTTCGAGCCCACAGATACGCAGTATTTT. It specifies CASSFEPTDTQYF.

The chain joins TRBV2 to TRBJ2-2; TRBD2 aligns across 11 bases. CDR1 is SNHLY and CDR2 is FYNNEI in the germline V gene. With 6 bases clipped from V and 6 bases from J, the junction kept 6 bases outside the gene matches. The CDR3 has 15 residues. The CDR3 is CASRGSGRAAGELFF. As DNA, the CDR3 is TGTGCCAGCAGGGGTAGCGGGAGGGCCGCCGGGGAGCTGTTTTTT.

This clonotype was counted many times. The genes are TRBV12-3 or TRBV12-4 and TRBJ1-6; no clear D gene. The CDR3 runs 11 residues. V lost 3 bases, J lost 14 bases, and 8 bases lay in between. The CDR3 here is CASSLLDTLHF. The CDR3 DNA is TGTGCCAGCAGTTTGCTAGACACCCTCCACTTT.

The chain joins TRBV11-3 to TRBJ2-7; D is possibly TRBD1 or TRBD2 (6 bases each). V was pared by 3 bases and J by 4 bases, with 19 bases between. CDR3 length: 16 residues. CDR1 is SGHNT, CDR2 YENEEA, per germline. CDR3 nucleotides: TGTGCCAGCAGCTTGGTCCAAGGGGGACTGGCTTACGAGCAGTACTTC. The encoded protein is CASSLVQGGLAYEQYF.

Comments on this clonotype: One end of the junction fails to match germline, which may point to a read error. The gene calls are TRBV12-3 or TRBV12-4 and TRBJ1-1, with 9 bases identical to TRBD1. This CDR3 spans 13 amino acids. CDR3 sequence (DNA): TGTACCAGCAGAACGACAGGGGGGAACAAAGCTTTCTTT. Its protein product is CTSRTTGGNKAFF.

The rearrangement uses TRBV20-1 and TRBJ1-5, with D possibly being TRBD1 (5 bases). The V gene lost 5 bases and the J gene lost 2 bases, with 13 bases spanning the gap. CDR1 is DFQATT, CDR2 SNEGSKA, per germline (reference sequence). The CDR3 totals 14 residues. The CDR3 DNA is TGCAGTGCTGGGGGAGGACATCGCAATCAGCCCCAGCATTTT. The encoded protein is CSAGGGHRNQPQHF.

This clonotype appeared many times. This chain uses TRBV10-3 with TRBJ1-4; D is unclear. CDR3 length equals 15 residues. Trimming left V 3 bases short and J 3 bases short, with 11 bases between. Germline V gene sequence: CDR1 ENHRY, CDR2 SYGVKD. CDR3 region: CAISDGELANEKLFF. CDR3 bases: TGTGCCATCAGTGATGGGGAATTGGCTAATGAAAAACTGTTTTTT.

This clonotype was picked up many times. This rearrangement joins TRBV2 to TRBJ2-2; no reliable D call. Germline-derived CDR1 and CDR2 are SNHLY and FYNNEI. The CDR3 covers 14 residues. Trimming shortened V by 1 base and J by 4 bases, and 7 bases separated the two germline ends. This CDR3 is CASSEVPGTGELFF. CDR3 DNA sequence: TGTGCCAGCAGTGAAGTCCCGGGCACCGGGGAGCTGTTTTTT.

This clonotype was observed a few times. The chain couples TRBV4-1 to TRBJ1-1; unclear D gene. The length of the CDR3 is 14 residues. The V end was cut by 4 bases, the J end by 1 base, with 10 bases between. CDR1 MGHRA and CDR2 YSYEKL come from the germline V gene. CDR3: CASSPEEGNTEAFF. The CDR3 DNA is TGCGCCAGCAGCCCTGAGGAGGGGAACACTGAAGCTTTCTTT.

The chain joins TRBV12-3 or TRBV12-4 to TRBJ2-7, with 7 nucleotides matching TRBD2. The CDR3 is made up of 15 amino acids. Trimming cost V 7 bases and J 6 bases; bases outside gene matches: 15. CDR3 sequence (DNA): TGTGCCAGCACCGACGGGTGGGCGGGAGTTCGCGAGCAGTACTTC. This codes for CASTDGWAGVREQYF.

V and J are TRBV29-1 and TRBJ1-5, with D hard to call. The germline V and J ends were trimmed by 2 bases and 7 bases, with 12 bases remaining between them. Germline CDR1 and CDR2: SQVTM and ANQGSEA. CDR3 length: 13 amino acids. The CDR3 is CSVELGITQPQHF. In DNA, the CDR3 is TGCAGCGTTGAATTGGGGATCACGCAGCCCCAGCATTTT.

This chain links TRBV6-5 with TRBJ1-2; possible D gene TRBD1, 5 bases. The CDR3 runs 13 residues. Per the germline V gene, CDR1 is MNHEY and CDR2 is SVGAGI. The V and J ends lost 2 bases and 3 bases respectively, with 7 bases between them. This CDR3 is CASSYVGDYGYTF. Written as DNA, the CDR3 is TGTGCCAGCAGTTACGTGGGGGACTATGGCTACACCTTC.

The gene calls are TRBV10-3 and TRBJ1-6; 7 nucleotides match TRBD1. The ends lost 10 bases at V and 6 bases at J; junction bases unmatched: 6. The length of the CDR3 is 13 residues. Germline CDR1 ENHRY, CDR2 SYGVKD. This CDR3 is CASKGAGNSPLHF. In DNA form, the CDR3 reads TGTGCCAGCAAGGGGGCCGGTAATTCACCCCTCCACTTT.

This clonotype has a handful of counts. The J gene is TRBJ2-5, the V gene TRBV7-9; D not certain. Trimming took 5 bases from V and 5 from J, leaving 3 bases between them. Germline CDR1 SEHNR, CDR2 FQNEAQ (reference sequence). This CDR3 is 10 amino acids long. The CDR3: CASSMETQYF. The CDR3 coding sequence is TGTGCCAGCAGCATGGAGACCCAGTACTTC.

This clonotype was picked up many times. V usage is TRBV29-1 and J usage is TRBJ1-1; D not resolved. The germline V and J ends were trimmed by 7 bases and 4 bases, with 16 bases remaining between them. The length of the CDR3 is 13 residues. CDR1 is SQVTM, CDR2 ANQGSEA, per germline. The CDR3 loop is CSADDILFTEAFF. The CDR3 region has the DNA TGCAGCGCAGACGACATATTATTCACTGAAGCTTTCTTT.

In this sample, this clonotype turned up many times. This chain joins TRBV12-3 or TRBV12-4 and TRBJ1-1; TRBD1 is a possible D gene (6 bases). Trimming pared 8 bases from V and 5 bases from J, leaving 15 bases between. This CDR3 is 13 amino acids long. CDR3 sequence reads: CASLLTGWTEAFF. For the CDR3, the DNA is TGTGCCAGCCTCCTAACAGGGTGGACTGAAGCTTTCTTT.

V usage is TRBV7-6 and J usage is TRBJ2-7; D is perhaps TRBD2 (6 bases). Germline assignment: CDR1 SGHVS and CDR2 FNYEAQ. V was cut by 5 bases and J by 1 base, with 15 bases left in between. The CDR3 sequence is 15 residues long. CDR3 amino acids: CASSQDGGSSYEQYF. CDR3 bases: TGTGCCAGCAGCCAAGATGGAGGGTCTTCCTACGAGCAGTACTTC.

The chain joins TRBV3-1 to TRBJ2-5, with TRBD2 matching over 10 bases. J was trimmed by 4 bases and V by 1 base; bases with no gene match: 9. The germline gives CDR1 LGHDT, CDR2 YNNKEL (reference sequence). The CDR3 loop spans 17 amino acids. CDR3 DNA sequence: TGTGCCAGCAGCCAAGTATGGGAGCGGGAGGGACCAGAGACCCAGTACTTC. It translates to CASSQVWEREGPETQYF.

This clonotype was seen repeatedly, ten times or more. V is TRBV10-3 and J is TRBJ1-2; 9 bases are shared with TRBD1. The CDR3 totals 15 residues. V was clipped by 3 bases and J by 4 bases; unmatched bases: 6. Germline values: CDR1 ENHRY, CDR2 SYGVKD. The CDR3 sequence: CAISDPGTGIYGYTF. The CDR3 DNA reads as TGTGCCATCAGTGACCCTGGGACAGGGATCTATGGCTACACCTTC.

This clonotype was recorded a few times. The rearrangement links TRBV10-1 to TRBJ2-7; the D is unclear. This CDR3 is built from 12 residues. The germline V gene has CDR1 WNHNN and CDR2 SYGVQD (reference sequence). V lost 3 bases and J lost 7, with 10 bases in between. DNA of the CDR3: TGCGCCAGCAGTGACCAGGAAGGGGAGCAGTACTTC. This gives the protein CASSDQEGEQYF.

This clonotype was counted at least ten times. This chain connects TRBV20-1 to TRBJ2-2; 8 bases agree with TRBD2. The germline CDR1 and CDR2 sequences are DFQATT and SNEGSKA (reference sequence). With 0 bases clipped from V and 3 bases from J, the junction kept 3 bases outside the gene matches. The CDR3 is made up of 15 amino acids. CDR3 residues: CSARELADDTGELFF. The DNA for the CDR3 is TGCAGTGCTAGAGAACTAGCGGACGACACCGGGGAGCTGTTTTTT.